The 10 T cell receptor beta chains in this list originate from one sample, sequenced in a study of beta chain features in type 1 diabetes (dated by TCRdb to the late 2010s). Libraries were built with the immunoSEQ multiplex PCR assay. The entire isolated RNA was reverse transcribed using the High Capacity cDNA Reverse Transcription Kit, and thus expressed TCRB transcripts were sequenced. TCRdb stores this immuneACCESS table with in-frame sequences only. Part of the clones is absent; in the studies checked, under half of the shortfall reflects unresolved V genes, and no reason is known for the rest. In this sample the table shows about 150,000 clones, over 9.5% of which occur a single time. Roughly 1.3% of the sample comes from the top ten. The sequenced material came from naive CD4+ T cells from blood. Taken with the paper, the label for cell subset or site translates to: true naive CD4+ T cells. These receptors all stem from a young man in good health.

There are many counts of this clone. V usage is TRBV18 and J usage is TRBJ2-3; 7 nucleotides agree with TRBD2. CDR3 length equals 15 residues. Trimming at V came to 1 base and at J to 6 bases, leaving 7 bases not matched to a gene. Germline V gene sequence: CDR1 KGHSH, CDR2 LQKENI. The CDR3 nucleotides are TGTGCCAGCTCACCACAGCGGGGCCCTTCCGATACGCAGTATTTT. Amino acid sequence: CASSPQRGPSDTQYF.

This chain connects TRBV5-1 to TRBJ2-3, with D tentatively TRBD1 (5 bases). Germline assignment: CDR1 SGHRS and CDR2 YFSETQ. The CDR3 runs to 15 residues. Trimming took off 2 bases at V and 0 bases at J, with 10 bases between the two ends. The CDR3 region is CASSFLTDSTDTQYF. DNA of the CDR3: TGCGCCAGCAGCTTTCTGACAGATAGCACAGATACGCAGTATTTT.

This clone has more than one count but fewer than ten. This chain joins TRBV5-4 and TRBJ2-7; D uncertain. CDR3 length: 14 residues. The germline gives CDR1 SGHNT, CDR2 YYREEE (reference sequence). Trimming shortened V by 3 bases and J by 2 bases, and 12 bases separated the two germline ends. The CDR3 nucleotides are TGTGCCAGCAGCTCTTACACGAACCCCTACGAGCAGTACTTC. This encodes CASSSYTNPYEQYF. Full variable domain (rest looked up from reference TRBV5-4 and TRBJ2-7): ETGVTQSPTHLIKTRGQQVTLRCSSQSGHNTVSWYQQALGQGPQFIFQYYREEENGRGNFPPRFSGLQFPNYSSELNVNALELDDSALYLCASSSYTNPYEQYFGPGTRLTVT.

The rearrangement joins TRBV27 to TRBJ2-7; TRBD1 matches at 7 bases. The CDR3 sequence is 15 residues long. Germline CDR1 is MNHEY and CDR2 is SMNVEV (reference sequence). V was clipped by 4 bases and J by 2 bases; unmatched bases: 8. CDR3: CASSSRQGSPYEQYF. CDR3 nucleotide sequence: TGTGCCAGCAGTTCCCGACAGGGTTCTCCCTACGAGCAGTACTTC.

This clone occurred many times. The rearrangement links TRBV4-3 to TRBJ2-1; 11 bases map to TRBD1. Germline V gene data show CDR1 as LGHNA and CDR2 as YSLEER. The CDR3 is 15 residues long. V trimming: 3 bases; J trimming: 7 bases; junction bases outside the gene matches: 5. This CDR3 is CASSQDRGLENEQFF. The CDR3 DNA reads TGCGCCAGCAGCCAGGACAGGGGGCTGGAAAATGAGCAGTTCTTC.

A few counts support this clone. The V and J genes are TRBV11-3 and TRBJ2-7, with TRBD1 matching over 8 bases. V lost 8 bases and J lost 3; bases outside the gene matches: 0. The length of the CDR3 is 11 residues. The germline gives CDR1 SGHNT, CDR2 YENEEA. The CDR3 here is CASGQGYEQYF. In DNA, the CDR3 is TGTGCCAGCGGACAGGGCTACGAGCAGTACTTC.

About this clone: Other DNA sequences in this sample translate to the same CDR3. The chain joins TRBV7-2 to TRBJ2-7; 9 bases fit TRBD2. The length of the CDR3 is 15 residues. The germline V gene has CDR1 SGHTA and CDR2 FQGNSA. Trimming removed 1 base from V and 2 bases from J; junction bases left unmatched: 3. Here the CDR3 reads CASSLGSGGPYEQYF. The DNA of the CDR3 is TGTGCCAGCAGCTTAGGTAGCGGGGGACCCTACGAGCAGTACTTC.

V and J are TRBV7-5 and TRBJ2-1; the table calls TRBD2, which could not be checked here. TRBV7-5 is labeled a pseudogene. This CDR3 has 12 amino acids. CDR3 sequence: CASSLSGDQQFF. As DNA, the CDR3 is TGTGCCAGCAGCTTATCGGGAGACCAGCAGTTCTTC.

This clone has more than one count but fewer than ten. The genes are TRBV9 and TRBJ1-3; TRBD1 agrees at 9 bases. The CDR3 spans 15 residues. Looked up from germline, CDR1 is SGDLS and CDR2 is YYNGEE. V lost 3 bases, J lost 3 bases, and 4 bases stayed unmatched. CDR3 protein: CASSATGGNGNTIYF. CDR3 nucleotide sequence: TGTGCCAGCAGCGCGACAGGGGGGAATGGAAACACCATATATTTT.

This clone occurred a few times. The rearrangement joins TRBV25-1 to TRBJ2-1; 10 positions agree with TRBD1. V trimming: 2 bases; J trimming: 5 bases; junction bases outside the gene matches: 12. The CDR3 length is 18 residues. Germline lookup yields CDR1 MGHDK and CDR2 SYGVNS. The CDR3 DNA is TGTGCCAGCAGTGAAGTTTTAGGACAGGGGGTTTTACACAATGAGCAGTTCTTC. It is translated as CASSEVLGQGVLHNEQFF.